A single sample is the source of the 9 T cell receptor beta chains below, sequenced in a study of blood T cell repertoires in COVID-19 (dated by TCRdb to the early 2020s). The library came from the immunoSEQ multiplex PCR assay. The clones in this table, taken by TCRdb from immuneACCESS, are in-frame only. Not every clone is retained; where verified, under half of the shortfall comes from an unresolved V gene, and the cause of the rest is unknown. Within this sample are 100,000 or so clones, with 80% of them counted one time only. Together, the top ten hold approximately 30% of the sample. The material sequenced was peripheral blood. These receptors all come from a man in his sixties or seventies with active or convalescent COVID-19.

The chain is built from TRBV9 and TRBJ2-3; D gene ambiguous. The V gene lost 0 bases and the J gene lost 1 base, with 9 bases spanning the gap. This CDR3 has 15 amino acids. Germline assignment: CDR1 SGDLS and CDR2 YYNGEE. For the CDR3, the DNA is TGTGCCAGCAGCGTAGCCCCCCGGGGCACAGATACGCAGTATTTT. This gives the protein CASSVAPRGTDTQYF.

This clone was seen a handful of times. The gene calls are TRBV5-4 and TRBJ1-6; perhaps TRBD1 as D (5 bases). This CDR3 has 15 amino acids. V lost 1 base and J lost 7, with 12 bases in between. The germline CDR1 and CDR2 sequences are SGHNT and YYREEE (reference sequence). The CDR3 bases are TGTGCCAGCAGCTTGAGGTCGACAGCCAATTCACCCCTCCACTTT. Its translation is CASSLRSTANSPLHF. The full variable domain, completed using reference TRBV5-4 and TRBJ1-6, is ETGVTQSPTHLIKTRGQQVTLRCSSQSGHNTVSWYQQALGQGPQFIFQYYREEENGRGNFPPRFSGLQFPNYSSELNVNALELDDSALYLCASSLRSTANSPLHFGNGTRLTVT.

CDR3 bases: TGTGCCACCAGCAGAGATGTGCAGGGTATGGTCAATCAGCCCCAGCATTTT. Its translation: CATSRDVQGMVNQPQHF. V is TRBV15 and J is TRBJ1-5; D is perhaps TRBD1 (5 bases). V was cut by 0 bases and J by 3 bases, with 15 bases left in between. The CDR3 sequence is 17 residues long. Germline CDR1 and CDR2: LNHNV and YYDKDF (reference sequence).

The chain is built from TRBV6-5 and TRBJ1-1, with D possibly matching TRBD1 (6 bases). V lost 6 bases, J lost 3 bases, and 11 bases lay in between. The CDR3 is 13 residues long. Looked up from germline, CDR1 is MNHEY and CDR2 is SVGAGI. CDR3 DNA sequence: TGTGCCAGCAGAAGGGGGAGCCACACTGAAGCTTTCTTT. Translated, it gives CASRRGSHTEAFF.

This sequence joins TRBV30 and TRBJ2-5; D remains ambiguous. V was shortened by 3 bases and J by 5 bases, with 10 bases between the two germline ends. The length of the CDR3 is 12 residues. Germline assignment: CDR1 GTSNPN and CDR2 SVGIG (reference sequence). In DNA form, the CDR3 reads TGTGCCTGGAGCCTAGTTAGGGAGACCCAGTACTTC. This encodes CAWSLVRETQYF.

The chain is built from TRBV19 and TRBJ2-2, with D perhaps TRBD2 (5 bases). The CDR3 sequence is 15 residues long. CDR1 is LNHDA and CDR2 is SQIVND in the germline V gene (reference sequence). V was clipped by 8 bases and J by 0 bases, with 13 bases between them. Written as DNA, the CDR3 is TGTGCCAGTTCCCCATCCGGGGCGAACACCGGGGAGCTGTTTTTT. Protein sequence: CASSPSGANTGELFF.

The chain recombines TRBV24-1 with TRBJ2-5; TRBD1 agrees at 7 bases. Germline trimming cut 2 bases from V and 0 bases from J; bases unmatched to any gene: 11. Germline-derived CDR1 and CDR2 are KGHDR and SFDVKD. The CDR3 runs to 18 residues. CDR3 in DNA: TGTGCCACCAGTGATTCATGGACCACGGGGACAGACCAAGAGACCCAGTACTTC. Translation gives CATSDSWTTGTDQETQYF.

The V and J genes are TRBV7-6 and TRBJ2-2; D may be TRBD1 (7 bases). The ends were cut back, 0 bases at V and 5 bases at J, with 13 bases in the middle. The germline CDR1 and CDR2 sequences are SGHVS and FNYEAQ. The CDR3 is 16 amino acids. CDR3 DNA sequence: TGTGCCAGCAGCTTAGCAGGGGGCGCGGGGACCGGGGAGCTGTTTTTT. Translating it yields CASSLAGGAGTGELFF.

V usage is TRBV12-3 or TRBV12-4 and J usage is TRBJ1-5; 8 bases agree with TRBD1. V was clipped by 5 bases and J by 9 bases; unmatched bases: 6. The CDR3 runs to 13 residues. The CDR3 DNA reads TGTGCCAGCAGTCAGGACAGGGATAGGCCCCAGCATTTT. It specifies CASSQDRDRPQHF.